Included here is one T cell receptor (beta chain) sequence, with context. This receptor's antigen is unknown. Base qualities are not provided; no much larger clone lies one nucleotide away. The sample's time point label, decoded: baseline before first vaccination. Samples from vaccinated people were obtained from the UK trials COV001 and COV002, which included a single-blind randomized controlled phase 2/3 trial of AZD1222 (ChAdOx1 nCoV-19) in healthy adults. Trial participant PBMC samples were collected at day 0 and day 28 after the second dose for TCRbeta chain sequencing. This sample is part of a study of T cell responses to AZD1222 COVID-19 vaccine (dated by TCRdb to the early 2020s). In the study overall: Because spike-specific TCR depth and breadth did not differ between the two schedules, AZD1222 recipients who got a second dose at roughly 4 weeks were pooled with those who got a second dose at roughly 12 weeks. TCR sequencing was performed for 233 trial participants, of whom roughly 200 were given two doses of AZD1222 and approximately 25 were given two doses of MenACWY control vaccine. Trial participants were enrolled into age subgroups of 18-55, 56-69 and 70-plus years, which contained about 150, 28 and 57 TCR-sequenced participants, respectively.

V loses 7 bases, J loses 3 bases, and the germline ends lie 4 bases apart. The germline V gene encodes CDR1 LGHNT and CDR2 FRNRAP. The CDR3 starts with the cysteine, ends with the phenylalanine, and has 10 residues. Only the CDR3 region is kept as DNA, spanning 30 bases read in frame from base 1. Overall study outcomes, separate from this receptor: Conclusions about previously exposed vaccinees are limited, since just six or seven AZD1222 recipients were seropositive for SARS-CoV-2 at baseline. The 56-69-year group was small, and its depth increase did not reach significance, likely because of low power. The vaccine-associated CD4 TCRs covered the entire spike protein, and the dominant responses fell in regions 160-218 and 743-854. Participants were mostly white British and included more females than males, and it was suggested by the authors that clonal diversity may have been underestimated. Nearly half of unique spike-specific TCRs reportedly recognized epitopes outside regions mutated in the B.1.351 and B.1.1.7 variants. A significant rise in spike-specific TCR breadth and depth was observed after two AZD1222 doses relative to day 0 and relative to MenACWY recipients. Because no day 14 peak-response samples were available, repertoires were characterized only after the peak T cell response.

The CDR3 regions of human TCRbeta chains were analyzed by immunosequencing. Under the source paper's analysis protocol: TCRs in the repertoires were compared against a reference library of SARS-CoV-2-specific TCRs that had been generated with the MIRA antigen-specificity platform. Breadth was defined as the fraction of unique TCRs that were SARS-CoV-2-associated. Depth was defined as the fraction of total T cells that were SARS-CoV-2-associated. Using the MIRA data, each spike-specific TCR was assigned both to the spike region to which the TCR was reactive and to a CD4 or CD8 class. Log10-transformed breadth and depth values were compared by one-way ANOVA with Sidak's multiple comparisons tests. Sourced from immuneACCESS, this table was stored by TCRdb with only in-frame sequences that have V and J called. A share of the clones is absent; for the studies checked, an unresolved V gene accounts for under half, and the remainder has no known explanation. That table is the source of V, J and clone size, and D and trimming were worked out from the DNA. The sample profile shows 120,000 to 150,000 clones; approximately 90% of them were found once. Around 2.7% of the sample comes from the top ten.

Material: peripheral blood, obtained on day 0 of AZD1222 vaccination. The receptor's source is an adult in good health. In this chain, TRBV12-5 is recombined with TRBJ2-7, with the D gene call left open. The bases read TGTGCTAGTGCTAGCTACGAGCAGTACTTC. Its translation reads: CASASYEQYF.